The 28 T cell receptor beta chains listed next were all sequenced from one sample in a study of T cell responses to AZD1222 COVID-19 vaccine. Generated by immunoSEQ multiplex PCR, the TCRdb table keeps only in-frame clones and is missing some. In the table there are about 170,000 clones, 80% to 90% of which are singletons. Sequenced here: peripheral blood, sampled on day 0 of AZD1222 vaccination. These receptors all come from an adult in good health.

The J gene is TRBJ2-7, the V gene TRBV7-2; TRBD1 agrees at 8 bases. The CDR3 sequence is 14 residues long. Germline trimming cut 5 bases from V and 3 bases from J; bases unmatched to any gene: 6. Germline values: CDR1 SGHTA, CDR2 FQGNSA. The CDR3 sequence: CASSRTGPLYEQYF. CDR3 coding DNA: TGTGCCAGCAGCCGGACAGGGCCCCTCTACGAGCAGTACTTC.

This clone showed up just a few times. This chain links TRBV3-1 (or the pseudogene TRBV3-2) with TRBJ1-1; D uncertain. The V end lost 0 bases, the J end lost 9 bases, and 20 bases lay between the germline ends. The CDR3 runs to 16 residues. Germline V lookup: CDR1 LGHDT, CDR2 YNNKEL (reference sequence). CDR3 in DNA: TGTGCCAGCAGCCAAGAGGTCCTCGGAGGAATTACTCAAGCTTTCTTT. It codes for CASSQEVLGGITQAFF.

CDR3 sequence (DNA): TGTGCCTGGAGTGTACTAAGAGCAGATACGCAGTATTTT. Protein product: CAWSVLRADTQYF. The V gene is TRBV30, the J gene TRBJ2-3; no definite D call. CDR1 is GTSNPN and CDR2 is SVGIG in the germline V gene (reference sequence). The CDR3 length is 13 residues. V dropped 0 bases and J dropped 4 bases, with 8 bases sitting between them.

V is TRBV5-6 and J is TRBJ1-1, with D maybe TRBD1 (5 bases). V shed 4 bases and J shed 4 bases, with 20 bases lying between them. This CDR3 comprises 16 residues. The germline V gene encodes CDR1 SGHDT and CDR2 YYEEEE. The CDR3 DNA follows: TGTGCCAGCAGCAAAGCCGGACGGGGGTTTGGCACTGAAGCTTTCTTT. Its translation: CASSKAGRGFGTEAFF.

Points on this clone: The junction shows a germline mismatch at one end, possibly a read error. This rearrangement joins TRBV7-7 to TRBJ1-6; D gene unclear. The V gene's germline CDR1 is SSHAT and CDR2 FNYEAQ (reference sequence). This CDR3 contains 16 residues. CDR3 nucleotide sequence: TGTGCTAGCAACATGGCTCGTCAGCTGTATAATTCACCCCTCCACTTT. Its translation: CASNMARQLYNSPLHF. Together with reference TRBV7-7 and TRBJ1-6, the CDR3 gives the full variable domain: GAGVSQSPRYKVTKRGQDVTLRCDPISSHATLYWYQQALGQGPEFLTYFNYEAQPDKSGLPSDRFSAERPEGSISTLTIQRTEQRDSAMYRCASNMARQLYNSPLHFGNGTRLTVT.

This clone occurred a few times. The chain is built from TRBV6-4 and TRBJ2-3; D remains ambiguous. CDR1 and CDR2 from the germline V gene are MRHNA and SNTAGT. The V and J ends lost 3 bases and 3 bases respectively, with 7 bases between them. The CDR3 covers 13 residues. Here the CDR3 reads CASSESGTDTQYF. The CDR3 DNA reads as TGTGCCAGCAGTGAGTCGGGTACAGATACGCAGTATTTT.

The CDR3 DNA reads TGTGCCAGCAATTCCGGGGGGCTGGACGAGCAGTACTTC. This codes for CASNSGGLDEQYF. V gene TRBV12-3 or TRBV12-4 combines with J gene TRBJ2-7, with TRBD2 as a possible D gene (7 bases). V was shortened by 7 bases and J by 5 bases, with 15 bases between the two germline ends. This CDR3 contains 13 residues.

This chain uses TRBV14 with TRBJ1-6; no clear D gene. V was trimmed by 4 bases and J by 9 bases, leaving 10 bases between them. CDR3 length equals 13 residues. Germline V lookup: CDR1 SGHDN, CDR2 FVKESK. CDR3 sequence reads: CASSRLPFSPLHF. Written as DNA, the CDR3 is TGTGCCAGCAGCCGCCTGCCCTTTTCACCCCTCCACTTT.

The chain has TRBV6-2 or TRBV6-3 and TRBJ2-7; the D is unclear. In germline, CDR1 is MNHEY, CDR2 SVGEGT. Between the trimmed V and J ends, which lost 4 bases and 2 bases, there was a span of 12 bases. The CDR3 runs to 14 residues. The CDR3 loop reads CASSWALLPYEQYF. DNA of the CDR3: TGTGCCAGCAGTTGGGCCCTGTTACCCTACGAGCAGTACTTC.

This chain connects TRBV5-1 to TRBJ2-1, with a weak D call TRBD2 (7 bases). V dropped 2 bases and J dropped 3 bases, with 12 bases sitting between them. Per the germline V gene, CDR1 is SGHRS and CDR2 is YFSETQ. This CDR3 is 15 amino acids long. As DNA, the CDR3 is TGCGCCAGCAGCTTACAGGGAGGGGACTACAATGAGCAGTTCTTC. Amino acid sequence: CASSLQGGDYNEQFF.

This clone has just one count. The DNA for the CDR3 is TGTGCCAGCAGTTTCCCAAACACAGGGGGTTCCTACGAGCAGTACTTC. This codes for CASSFPNTGGSYEQYF. This chain uses TRBV28 with TRBJ2-7; 8 bases are shared with TRBD1. Germline V gives CDR1 MDHEN, CDR2 SYDVKM. V dropped 3 bases and J dropped 1; count of bases not matched to a gene: 8. CDR3 length equals 16 residues.

This chain uses TRBV7-9 with TRBJ2-7; D is ambiguous. Trimming cost V 1 base and J 7 bases, with 8 bases left between them. CDR3 size: 12 residues. Germline lookup yields CDR1 SEHNR and CDR2 FQNEAQ (reference sequence). The CDR3 DNA follows: TGTGCCAGCAGCTTAGGGGTAGGAGAGCAGTACGTC. This encodes CASSLGVGEQYV.

CDR3 sequence: CASSVSWGGHQETQYF. The CDR3 coding sequence is TGTGCCAGCAGCGTATCGTGGGGGGGACACCAAGAGACCCAGTACTTC. The rearrangement joins TRBV9 to TRBJ2-5, with 7 bases that match TRBD2. The CDR3 has 16 residues. The V gene end was trimmed by 1 base and the J gene end by 0 bases; junction bases not matched to a gene: 6. Germline CDR1 SGDLS, CDR2 YYNGEE.

V is TRBV13 and J is TRBJ1-5; D perhaps matches TRBD1 (6 bases). CDR3 size: 14 residues. The germline V gene encodes CDR1 PRHDT and CDR2 FYEKMQ (reference sequence). Trimming shortened V by 0 bases and J by 5 bases, and 8 bases separated the two germline ends. The DNA of the CDR3 is TGTGCCAGCAGCTTAGGGGGGGGCTATCAGCCCCAGCATTTT. It specifies CASSLGGGYQPQHF.

The chain combines TRBV7-9 with TRBJ2-5, with D possibly matching TRBD1 (6 bases). Germline loops: CDR1 SEHNR, CDR2 FQNEAQ (reference sequence). This CDR3 region has 13 residues. V was clipped by 6 bases and J by 1 base, with 9 bases between them. CDR3 bases: TGTGCCAGCAGAGAGGACAGCCAAGAGACCCAGTACTTC. Protein product: CASREDSQETQYF.

The rearrangement uses TRBV14 and TRBJ2-4; TRBD1 agrees at 7 bases. The V gene's germline CDR1 is SGHDN and CDR2 FVKESK. This CDR3 contains 12 residues. The V gene end was trimmed by 0 bases and the J gene end by 14 bases; junction bases not matched to a gene: 4. The CDR3 nucleotides are TGTGCCAGCAGCCAAGATAGGGGGACAGAGTACTTC. This gives the protein CASSQDRGTEYF.

This clone has a single count. The V and J genes are TRBV2 and TRBJ2-1; 7 bases match TRBD2. The germline CDR1 and CDR2 sequences are SNHLY and FYNNEI. V lost 6 bases and J lost 2; bases outside the gene matches: 7. This CDR3 is 15 amino acids long. The DNA for the CDR3 is TGTGCCAGCAGAGTTGAGGGGAGGGCCTACAATGAGCAGTTCTTC. Its protein is CASRVEGRAYNEQFF.

The CDR3 nucleotides read TGTGCCAGCAGCGTAGTGTGGATGGCGGTGGCGATAGAGCAGTTCTTC. This gives the protein CASSVVWMAVAIEQFF. This chain uses TRBV9 with TRBJ2-1, with unresolved D. This CDR3 has 16 residues. Trimming took off 0 bases at V and 10 bases at J, with 20 bases between the two ends. Germline CDR1 reads SGDLS; CDR2 reads YYNGEE. Filled out from reference TRBV9 and TRBJ2-1, the complete variable domain reads DSGVTQTPKHLITATGQRVTLRCSPRSGDLSVYWYQQSLDQGLQFLIQYYNGEERAKGNILERFSAQQFPDLHSELNLSSLELGDSALYFCASSVVWMAVAIEQFFGPGTRLTVL.

This clone has more than one count but fewer than ten. Here the CDR3 DNA reads TGCGCCAGCAGCCTGGACAGGTCCAATGAGCAGTTCTTC. This translates into CASSLDRSNEQFF. V usage is TRBV5-1 and J usage is TRBJ2-1, with TRBD1 identical over 7 bases. Germline CDR1 and CDR2: SGHRS and YFSETQ. J gave up 6 bases and V 4 bases, and 4 bases lay outside the gene matches. The CDR3 totals 13 residues.

The chain links TRBV5-1 to TRBJ2-7, with 10 nucleotides matching TRBD1. This CDR3 contains 14 residues. Unmatched junction bases numbered 7, after V lost 4 bases and J lost 6 bases. Germline CDR1 and CDR2: SGHRS and YFSETQ. The CDR3 DNA follows: TGCGCCAGCAGCCTCGGACAGGGGGATACCGAGCAGTACGTC. Its protein product is CASSLGQGDTEQYV.

The chain carries TRBV7-9 and TRBJ2-7; D not certain. This CDR3 has 15 residues. V dropped 0 bases and J dropped 6 bases, with 15 bases sitting between them. Germline V gene data show CDR1 as SEHNR and CDR2 as FQNEAQ (reference sequence). CDR3 region: CASSLARQGSSEQYF. CDR3 DNA: TGTGCCAGCAGCTTAGCCAGGCAAGGTTCGTCCGAGCAGTACTTC.

V is TRBV9 and J is TRBJ2-2; perhaps TRBD1 as D (5 bases). V was clipped by 3 bases and J by 6 bases, with 12 bases between them. Germline V gene sequence: CDR1 SGDLS, CDR2 YYNGEE. The CDR3 spans 14 residues. The CDR3 region has the DNA TGTGCCAGCAGCGCCTGGGGCCGGCCCGGGGAGCTGTTTTTT. Encoded protein: CASSAWGRPGELFF.

The chain joins TRBV5-6 to TRBJ2-2; D is perhaps TRBD2 (5 bases). This CDR3 is 14 amino acids long. Per germline, CDR1 SGHDT and CDR2 YYEEEE. With 6 bases removed from V and 0 bases from J, the gap between germline ends came to 9 bases. The CDR3 spells CASTRAPNTGELFF. The CDR3 DNA follows: TGTGCCAGCACGCGGGCCCCGAACACCGGGGAGCTGTTTTTT.

V is TRBV24-1 and J is TRBJ2-1, with a possible D match to TRBD2 (5 bases). CDR1 KGHDR and CDR2 SFDVKD come from the germline V gene. The CDR3 length is 15 residues. V lost 1 base and J lost 1, with 7 bases in between. The CDR3 DNA sequence: TGTGCCACCAGTGATTTTCGGGGTTCCTACAATGAGCAGTTCTTC. This codes for CATSDFRGSYNEQFF.

J is TRBJ2-3 and V is TRBV15; either TRBD1 or TRBD2 may supply D (5 bases each). V lost 0 bases and J 2 bases, leaving 12 bases between the germline ends. This CDR3 is built from 16 residues. Per the germline V gene, CDR1 is LNHNV and CDR2 is YYDKDF (reference sequence). The DNA for the CDR3 is TGTGCCACCAGCAGAGATCGGGGCAGGATCACAGATACGCAGTATTTT. The encoded protein is CATSRDRGRITDTQYF.

This chain joins TRBV4-1 and TRBJ2-1; D is perhaps TRBD2 (5 bases). The CDR3 loop spans 17 amino acids. V lost 4 bases and J lost 5, with 21 bases in between. Germline CDR1 MGHRA, CDR2 YSYEKL. The CDR3 loop reads CASSRVPLGLANNEQFF. DNA of the CDR3: TGCGCCAGCAGCCGCGTACCCCTAGGGCTAGCCAACAATGAGCAGTTCTTC.

The rearrangement uses TRBV27 and TRBJ2-5; no firm D call. In germline, CDR1 is MNHEY, CDR2 SMNVEV (reference sequence). This CDR3 has 13 amino acids. Deletions cut 3 bases from V and 2 bases from J, with 7 bases between. The CDR3 protein is CASSFSGQETQYF. CDR3 in DNA: TGTGCCAGCAGTTTTTCAGGACAAGAGACCCAGTACTTC.

The chain combines TRBV15 with TRBJ2-7, with TRBD1 matching 8 bases. This CDR3 region has 17 residues. In germline, CDR1 is LNHNV, CDR2 YYDKDF (reference sequence). V dropped 0 bases and J dropped 7; count of bases not matched to a gene: 14. The chain's CDR3 is CATSRDLIVQGAGEQYF. CDR3 sequence (DNA): TGTGCCACCAGCAGAGATCTTATCGTGCAGGGGGCAGGGGAGCAGTACTTC.